This T cell receptor (beta chain) came from a study of cytomegalovirus exposure and HLA in healthy donors (TCRdb year 2017). Describing the broader study: In an earlier analysis of about 560 of the donors, under 300 Gb of sequence data and 100 million or so unique TCR beta sequences from about 180 million T cells were reported. Across around 400 genotyped donors of the cohort, an average of approximately 220,000 unique TCR beta nucleotide sequences per donor were sequenced, and roughly 20% of those sequences were non-productive. Every discovery cohort repertoire had been produced on one sequencing platform. Along with the roughly 670-subject first cohort, a separate validation cohort of roughly 110 different subjects was used. An early release covering about 600 HLA-typed donors comprised 250 to 350 gigabases of sequencing data and 85 million or so unique TCR sequences. To predict cytomegalovirus infection status, the study combined high-throughput TCR immunosequencing, statistical association of individual TCRs with disease status, and machine learning. The study aimed to test whether signatures of past pathogen exposure could be identified by cataloging public T cell receptors. Donor age, sex, ethnicity and CMV serostatus were compiled together with the repertoire data. In an earlier analysis of 500 to 650 of the donors, high-throughput TCR beta sequencing was used to judge whether each TCR beta V gene segment behaved as functional or pseudogenic. Using immunosequencing, the study profiled T cell repertoires from 500 to 800 subjects and related those repertoires to cytomegalovirus serostatus. To study patterns of TCR occurrence, a later analysis re-analyzed previously published TCR beta repertoires from just over 650 donors and added high-resolution HLA genotyping. Of the approximately 400 genotyped donors, approximately 83% fell in the genetic ancestry cluster associated with self-reported Caucasian donors. Because of strong linkage in the cohort, roughly five DR-DQ haplotypes were treated as single units for association and clustering. A later genetic analysis used genome-wide SNP genotypes for about three fifths of the roughly 700 donors, treating that subset as a discovery cohort. Rather than drawing on any new phenotypic data, the later analysis identified candidate immune exposures from TCR beta sequences and the way those sequences occurred across donors. Typing coverage varied by locus: roughly 620-640 donors for A, B, C, DRB1 and DQB1; roughly 510 for DQA1; around 570 for DPA1; some 470 for DPB1. HLA typing covered class I and class II loci at four-digit resolution.

A remark on this clone: Its antigen remains undetermined. No qualities accompany the bases; no much larger clone lies one base away.

The cohort was made up of roughly 670 healthy bone marrow donors. At the time of sampling, every cohort member was nominally healthy, though immune exposures that went unrecorded were likely present. The donor was CMV seronegative and was included in the group of about 400 seronegative cohort members. A peripheral blood sample was provided by each donor, and peripheral blood mononuclear cells were used for TCR beta sequencing. The Qiagen DNeasy Blood Extraction Kit was used to extract genomic DNA from the blood cell samples. Libraries were constructed by the immunoSEQ multiplex PCR assay. A mixture of 60 forward primers for TCR Vbeta segments and 13 reverse primers for TCR Jbeta segments was used in the multiplex PCR. The CDR3 region of rearranged TCR beta genes was amplified from genomic DNA with a multiplex PCR assay. On the Illumina HiSeq System, the amplified TCR beta libraries were sequenced as 87-base-pair reads. The study's processing was this. In a later analysis, some 80 million unique TCR beta chains were counted across the 500 to 850 repertoires, and roughly 11 million of these chains were shared by at least two donors. A nearest-neighbor algorithm error-corrected the raw reads and collapsed the reads into unique sequences, merging closely related sequences to remove PCR and sequencing errors. CDR3 sequences were aligned to IMGT reference sequences to assign V, D and J gene segments. For a sequence to be retained, a match of at least six nucleotides was required to both a V gene segment and a J gene segment. A rearrangement was called productive if the CDR3 had no stop codons and remained in frame with V and J, and every other rearrangement was called non-productive. CDR3 was defined according to IMGT convention as the region running from the second conserved V-encoded cysteine to the conserved J-encoded phenylalanine. The earlier analysis of about 500 of the donors excluded sequences that lacked an unambiguous match to a single V gene segment. An earlier analysis of 450 to 650 of the donors called V segments functional above 56.7% productive rearrangements and segregating when the between-donor standard deviation exceeded 5%. A statistical classification framework was built for diagnosing cytomegalovirus status from the catalog of TCR beta chain sequences. In a later analysis, V and J genes were assigned by comparing TCR nucleotide sequences against IMGT/GENE-DB human TR gene sequences. A later analysis assigned CDR3 sequences and most-parsimonious VDJ recombination scenarios with the TCRdist pipeline. A later analysis defined each TCR beta chain by its CDR3 amino acid sequence plus V-gene family, and excluded reads lacking a unique V-gene family. To address suspected cross-contamination and a sequencing artifact, a later analysis removed 592 highly shared, low-generation-probability nucleotide sequences. In a later analysis, a clonal expansion index was calculated for each public chain from normalized within-repertoire ranks of inferred template counts. Generation probabilities in a later analysis came from a VDJ recombination model fitted to out-of-frame rearrangements, and those results were checked against IGoR. In a later analysis, hypergeometric tests were used to score TCR-TCR, TCR-HLA and TCR-CMV co-occurrence, with a repertoire-size bias correction applied to TCR pairs. To estimate false discovery rates, a later analysis permuted the HLA or CMV assignments 20 times. In a later analysis, co-occurring TCRs were grouped with DBSCAN, and TCRdist sequence similarity was added when clustering was performed within HLA-allele-positive subsets. Repertoires with fewer than 30,000 or more than 120,000 public chains were left out of co-occurrence clustering, as were five repertoires with anomalous nucleotide sharing. As stored in TCRdb, this immuneACCESS dataset retains in-frame rearrangements with V and J assigned. A fraction of the clones does not appear; measured against another copy, unresolved V genes explain less than half of the discrepancy, and the remainder lacks a known reason. That table supplies the V and J calls and clone size; D and trimming were determined from the DNA. The sample table contains 35,000 to 50,000 clones; only one count was recorded for over 70% of them. The top ten hold approximately 2.6% of the sample.

The germline V end is reduced by 2 bases and the J end by 5 bases; junction bases left unmatched: 7. Reading from cysteine to phenylalanine, the CDR3 counts 15 amino acids. Of the read, only the CDR3 DNA is kept; its 45 bases are in frame from base 1. From the germline V gene, CDR1 is SGHTA and CDR2 is FQGNSA. Results and caveats for the whole study, not just this receptor: Because some donors lacked HLA typing at each locus, the association tests relied only on the typed subset. According to the authors, the approach could potentially be generalized to other disease states and immunological phenotypes. A later analysis found that most CMV-associated TCR beta chains appeared HLA-restricted, with HLA associations seemingly driven largely by CMV exposure. Linkage disequilibrium might explain the correlated functional status among segregating V segments, but an unknown experimental factor could not be ruled out. In an earlier analysis of some 500 of the donors, most TCR beta V segments appeared in productive rearrangements about 87% or about 30% of the time, broadly matching IMGT annotations. In a later analysis, over 15,000 TCR beta sequences were associated with specific HLA alleles at a false discovery rate of 0.05. According to a later genetic analysis, donors in an Asian-associated ancestry cluster had fewer N-insertions in productive TCRs than the roughly 700-donor mean. In vitro tests confirmed that a few of the cytomegalovirus-associated TCR beta chains recognize cytomegalovirus antigens. When HLA alleles, especially DR and DQ, strongly co-occurred, TCR associations were difficult to assign to individual alleles. Over 15 rarely observed V segments, including chromosome 9 orphons, were excluded from the earlier analysis of almost 600 of the donors because counts were too low. V-gene and J-gene trimming of TCR beta chains was associated with a missense DCLRE1C variant in a later genetic analysis, and the association was replicated in an independent cohort. While some public TCRs were present in many individuals, most TCR sequences turned up only very rarely across donors. Presence/absence analyses assumed roughly uniform sequencing depth across donors, an assumption that may not hold. Several of the top co-occurrence clusters appeared to be linked to parvovirus B19, influenza, CMV and Epstein-Barr virus, according to a later analysis. Immune exposure information for the cohort was limited to CMV serostatus. In a later analysis, TCR association rates were found to vary across HLA loci, with the most associated TCRs seen for DRB1 alleles and the fewest for HLA-C alleles. The classifier was reported to diagnose cytomegalovirus status with high specificity and sensitivity in both the original and validation cohorts. In a later analysis, HLA-associated TCR beta chains were found to be more clonally expanded and to have lower generation probabilities than equally common non-associated chains. The sequencing pipeline was judged likely to have produced a cluster of highly shared sequence variants as a technical artifact. A further reported finding was that TCR beta sequences accurately predicted the HLA-A and HLA-B alleles for most subjects in the first cohort. The 87-base-pair reads could not distinguish some IMGT-functional V segments, including TRBV6-2 and TRBV6-3, so those segments were excluded. Only TCR beta chains were sequenced in this cohort, and the absence of alpha or paired-chain data limited detectable features. A total of 150 to 200 TCR beta chains were listed by the study as associated with cytomegalovirus.

Sequences were obtained from PBMCs. The receptor was isolated from a man over 45 in good health and CMV-seronegative. Here the chain combines TRBV7-2 and TRBJ2-5; TRBD2 agrees with 8 junctional bases. The sequence in DNA is TGTGCCAGCAGCTTATCGGCGGGGGGAGGGGAGACCCAGTACTTC. Translated, it reads CASSLSAGGGETQYF. The entire variable domain, with the stretches around the CDR3 drawn from the reference TRBV7-2 and TRBJ2-5 proteins, is GAGVSQSPSNKVTEKGKDVELRCDPISGHTALYWYRQSLGQGLEFLIYFQGNSAPDKSGLPSDRFSAERTGGSVSTLTIQRTQQEDSAVYLCASSLSAGGGETQYFGPGTRLLVL.